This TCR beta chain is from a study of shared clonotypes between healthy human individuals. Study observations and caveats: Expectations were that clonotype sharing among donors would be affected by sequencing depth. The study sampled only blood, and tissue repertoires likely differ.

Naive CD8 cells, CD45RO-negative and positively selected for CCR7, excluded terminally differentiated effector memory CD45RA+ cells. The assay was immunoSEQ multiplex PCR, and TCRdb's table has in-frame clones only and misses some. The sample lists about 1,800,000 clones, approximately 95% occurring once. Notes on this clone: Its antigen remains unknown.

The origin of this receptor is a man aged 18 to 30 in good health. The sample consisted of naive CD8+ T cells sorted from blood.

The CDR3 spells CASSAENTYEQYF. As DNA, the CDR3 is TGTGCCAGCAGTGCCGAGAACACCTACGAGCAGTACTTC. The chain links TRBV27 to TRBJ2-7; D gene uncertain. The CDR3 runs to 13 residues. Germline V CDR1 and CDR2: MNHEY, SMNVEV (reference sequence). The V end was cut by 5 bases, the J end by 2 bases, with 10 bases between.